This T cell receptor beta chain was identified in a study of blood T cell repertoires in COVID-19. Turning to the study itself: The cDNA or gDNA used as material had been derived from T cells, B-cell-depleted T cells, or PBMCs.

From germline, CDR1 is SNHLY and CDR2 FYNNEI. This CDR3 contains 12 residues. Between the trimmed V and J ends, which lost 7 bases and 5 bases, there was a span of 11 bases. Some clones are missing from TCRdb's copy, which holds only in-frame ones; the method was immunoSEQ multiplex PCR. The sample lists some 200,000 clones; around 84% were seen once. Material for sequencing was peripheral blood. This TCR came from a man aged 25 to 40 with active or convalescent COVID-19. This chain joins TRBV2 and TRBJ2-5, with a weak D call TRBD1 (6 bases). The DNA of the CDR3 is TGTGCCAGCACGGGCCAGGGGGAGACCCAGTACTTC. It encodes CASTGQGETQYF.